These 27 T cell receptor beta chains share one sample of origin, sequenced in a study of cytomegalovirus exposure and HLA in healthy donors. The PCR contained 60 Vbeta and 13 Jbeta primers. TCRdb's table, derived via immunoSEQ multiplex PCR, lists solely in-frame clones and lacks some. Of 150,000 to 200,000 clones in the sample, 79% are singletons; the top ten hold under 2%. The sample consisted of PBMCs. The receptors stem from a girl aged 5-17 years in good health and CMV-seropositive.

The chain uses TRBV15 and TRBJ2-7; 7 bases map to TRBD1. The J segment lost 3 bases and the V segment lost 3 bases, leaving 8 bases of the junction unmatched. This CDR3 spans 15 amino acids. Per the germline V gene, CDR1 is LNHNV and CDR2 is YYDKDF (reference sequence). In nucleotides, the CDR3 is TGTGCCACCAGCAGCAACCCCAGGGGGTTCTACGAGCAGTACTTC. The encoded protein is CATSSNPRGFYEQYF. The full variable domain, in which reference TRBV15 and TRBJ2-7 provide the parts outside the CDR3, is DAMVIQNPRYQVTQFGKPVTLSCSQTLNHNVMYWYQQKSSQAPKLLFHYYDKDFNNEADTPDNFQSRRPNTSFCFLDIRSPGLGDTAMYLCATSSNPRGFYEQYFGPGTRLTVT.

V is TRBV9 and J is TRBJ2-2; possible D gene TRBD2, 6 bases. The length of the CDR3 is 18 residues. The ends were cut back, 0 bases at V and 0 bases at J, with 15 bases in the middle. Per the germline V gene, CDR1 is SGDLS and CDR2 is YYNGEE. CDR3: CASSVAGGGAANTGELFF. CDR3 bases: TGTGCCAGCAGCGTAGCTGGGGGAGGAGCGGCGAACACCGGGGAGCTGTTTTTT.

The rearrangement links TRBV4-2 to TRBJ1-5; 8 bases fit TRBD1. V lost 0 bases and J lost 6; bases outside the gene matches: 4. The CDR3 runs 15 residues. CDR1 LGHNA and CDR2 YNFKEQ come from the germline V gene. The CDR3 is CASSQDGQGGQPQHF. DNA for the CDR3: TGTGCCAGCAGCCAAGATGGACAGGGTGGTCAGCCCCAGCATTTT.

The chain is built from TRBV18 and TRBJ1-2, with 7 bases matching TRBD1. The germline V gene has CDR1 KGHSH and CDR2 LQKENI. V shed 3 bases and J 13 bases; nucleotides not matched to a gene: 11. This CDR3 has 13 amino acids. The CDR3 DNA reads as TGTGCCAGCTCACCCCCCGGGGACAGCCTTGGCACCTTC. Protein: CASSPPGDSLGTF.

The chain carries TRBV5-6 and TRBJ2-1; D not certain. V lost 4 bases and J lost 4, with 3 bases in between. The CDR3 extends over 11 amino acids. The germline V gene encodes CDR1 SGHDT and CDR2 YYEEEE. Written as DNA, the CDR3 is TGTGCCAGCAGCATATACAATGAGCAGTTCTTC. It specifies CASSIYNEQFF.

The chain links TRBV7-9 to TRBJ1-1; possible D gene TRBD1, 5 bases. CDR1 is SEHNR, CDR2 FQNEAQ, per germline (reference sequence). The CDR3 length is 14 residues. Trimming took off 4 bases at V and 10 bases at J, with 19 bases between the two ends. The CDR3: CASSSSGGRALAFF. In DNA form, the CDR3 reads TGTGCCAGCAGCTCCTCGGGGGGGAGGGCGCTAGCTTTCTTT.

V and J are TRBV11-2 and TRBJ2-7; 7 bases line up with TRBD1. Germline-derived CDR1 and CDR2 are SGHAT and FQNNGV. J gave up 6 bases and V 4 bases, and 9 bases lay outside the gene matches. The CDR3 runs 14 residues. CDR3 sequence reads: CASSYPDRDAEQYF. CDR3 bases: TGTGCCAGCAGCTACCCCGACAGGGATGCCGAGCAGTACTTC. The full variable domain, completed using reference TRBV11-2 and TRBJ2-7, is EAGVAQSPRYKIIEKRQSVAFWCNPISGHATLYWYQQILGQGPKLLIQFQNNGVVDDSQLPKDRFSAERLKGVDSTLKIQPAKLEDSAVYLCASSYPDRDAEQYFGPGTRLTVT.

The DNA of the CDR3 is TGCGCCAGCAGCCAAGATCTGATGGACAGGGGATTCGGAGAAAAACTGTTTTTT. It specifies CASSQDLMDRGFGEKLFF. The chain recombines TRBV4-3 with TRBJ1-4, with TRBD1 identical over 9 bases. V was pared by 0 bases and J by 8 bases, with 13 bases of the junction left unmatched. CDR1 LGHNA and CDR2 YSLEER come from the germline V gene. The CDR3 is 18 amino acids.

The V gene is TRBV5-1, the J gene TRBJ2-4; D remains unclear. CDR1 and CDR2 (germline): SGHRS, YFSETQ. The ends were cut back, 0 bases at V and 4 bases at J, with 5 bases in the middle. The CDR3 runs 13 residues. The CDR3 region has the DNA TGCGCCAGCAGCTTGGGGCAGAAAAACATTCAGTACTTC. The encoded protein is CASSLGQKNIQYF.

This rearrangement joins TRBV7-2 to TRBJ2-7; D unclear. Germline assignment: CDR1 SGHTA and CDR2 FQGNSA. This CDR3 contains 14 residues. V was pared by 5 bases and J by 5 bases, with 16 bases between. DNA for the CDR3: TGTGCCAGCAGCCTAACAGTTTCCACAAACGAGCAGTACTTC. Its protein is CASSLTVSTNEQYF.

This chain joins TRBV2 and TRBJ2-2; D is perhaps TRBD2 (6 bases). The V end lost 7 bases, the J end lost 7 bases, and 13 bases lay between the germline ends. The CDR3 extends over 13 amino acids. Germline lookup yields CDR1 SNHLY and CDR2 FYNNEI. The CDR3 here is CASKRRAGGELFF. CDR3 sequence (DNA): TGTGCCAGCAAAAGGAGGGCTGGCGGGGAGCTGTTTTTT.

The V and J genes are TRBV5-4 and TRBJ2-5; D remains ambiguous. Germline lookup yields CDR1 SGHNT and CDR2 YYREEE (reference sequence). The CDR3 has 15 amino acids. V dropped 4 bases and J dropped 1 base, with 14 bases sitting between them. CDR3 sequence: CASSPNTDFQETQYF. The CDR3 DNA sequence: TGTGCCAGCAGCCCCAACACAGATTTCCAAGAGACCCAGTACTTC. The complete variable domain, with remaining parts taken from reference TRBV5-4 and TRBJ2-5, reads ETGVTQSPTHLIKTRGQQVTLRCSSQSGHNTVSWYQQALGQGPQFIFQYYREEENGRGNFPPRFSGLQFPNYSSELNVNALELDDSALYLCASSPNTDFQETQYFGPGTRLLVL.

The rearrangement uses TRBV15 and TRBJ1-1; no clear D. V lost 0 bases and J lost 8, with 10 bases in between. Germline assignment: CDR1 LNHNV and CDR2 YYDKDF (reference sequence). The CDR3 is 13 residues long. The CDR3 region has the DNA TGTGCCACCAGCAGAGATTACGGTCCCGAAGCTTTCTTT. It encodes CATSRDYGPEAFF.

The chain employs TRBV11-2 and TRBJ1-5; TRBD1 matches 10 bases. After removal of 6 bases from V and 4 bases from J, the junction contained 3 bases not matched to a gene. CDR1 is SGHAT and CDR2 is FQNNGV in the germline V gene. The CDR3 covers 14 residues. Written as DNA, the CDR3 is TGTGCCAGCAGGGGACAGGGGATTAATCAGCCCCAGCATTTT. Encoded protein: CASRGQGINQPQHF.

The chain links TRBV6-6 to TRBJ2-3; the match to TRBD2 covers 14 bases. Per germline, CDR1 MNHNY and CDR2 SVGAGI (reference sequence). The V gene end was trimmed by 5 bases and the J gene end by 14 bases; junction bases not matched to a gene: 6. CDR3 length: 13 residues. Written as DNA, the CDR3 is TGTGCCAGCAGTGCCGGACTAGCGGGGGGCGGGTATTTT. Protein: CASSAGLAGGGYF.

The rearrangement links TRBV11-3 to TRBJ2-2, with D unresolved. The V and J ends lost 0 bases and 5 bases respectively, with 7 bases between them. From germline, CDR1 is SGHNT and CDR2 YENEEA. This CDR3 is built from 14 residues. The CDR3 loop is CASSLEPVTGELFF. The CDR3 region has the DNA TGTGCCAGCAGCTTAGAGCCAGTAACCGGGGAGCTGTTTTTT.

The CDR3 region is CASSPGDNQPQHF. In DNA, the CDR3 is TGCGCCAGCAGCCCGGGGGACAATCAGCCCCAGCATTTT. The rearrangement uses TRBV5-1 and TRBJ1-5; maybe TRBD1 (5 bases). This CDR3 region has 13 residues. Germline V lookup: CDR1 SGHRS, CDR2 YFSETQ. V dropped 4 bases and J dropped 3 bases, with 8 bases sitting between them.

This clone was seen only a few times. This chain uses TRBV19 with TRBJ1-5, with D possibly being TRBD1 (5 bases). V was clipped by 4 bases and J by 7 bases, with 14 bases between them. This CDR3 is 14 amino acids long. Germline CDR1 is LNHDA and CDR2 is SQIVND (reference sequence). CDR3 nucleotides: TGTGCCAGTAGTAAAGGGGACTGGTACCAGCCCCAGCATTTT. Residues: CASSKGDWYQPQHF.

The chain carries TRBV5-5 and TRBJ1-1, with a tentative D call TRBD1 (6 bases). V was clipped by 4 bases and J by 4 bases, with 20 bases between them. The length of the CDR3 is 16 residues. The germline V gene encodes CDR1 SGHKS and CDR2 YYEKEE (reference sequence). As DNA, the CDR3 is TGTGCCAGCAGCAAAAATACAGGGTCCAGGGTCACTGAAGCTTTCTTT. It codes for CASSKNTGSRVTEAFF.

This clone appeared a few times. V and J are TRBV7-2 and TRBJ2-5; tentatively, D is TRBD2 (5 bases). Germline-derived CDR1 and CDR2 are SGHTA and FQGNSA. Trimming removed 3 bases from V and 5 bases from J, with 10 bases in between. The length of the CDR3 is 13 residues. The CDR3 region is CASSFRGGETQYF. The CDR3 nucleotides read TGTGCCAGCAGCTTTCGGGGTGGTGAGACCCAGTACTTC. The variable domain in full, with the rest retrieved from reference TRBV7-2 and TRBJ2-5, is GAGVSQSPSNKVTEKGKDVELRCDPISGHTALYWYRQSLGQGLEFLIYFQGNSAPDKSGLPSDRFSAERTGGSVSTLTIQRTQQEDSAVYLCASSFRGGETQYFGPGTRLLVL.

This rearrangement joins TRBV30 to TRBJ1-4; possible D gene TRBD1, 6 bases. Trimming removed 3 bases at V and 5 bases at J, with 13 bases between. CDR3 length: 14 amino acids. The germline gives CDR1 GTSNPN, CDR2 SVGIG (reference sequence). The CDR3 here is CAWSTGTSNEKLFF. CDR3 DNA sequence: TGTGCCTGGAGCACAGGGACCTCGAATGAAAAACTGTTTTTT.

The V call is TRBV2, the J call TRBJ2-1, with TRBD1 identical over 7 bases. Looked up from germline, CDR1 is SNHLY and CDR2 is FYNNEI. The CDR3 extends over 15 amino acids. Trimming cost V 6 bases and J 4 bases; bases outside gene matches: 9. The CDR3 DNA reads as TGTGCCAGCAGCCCACAGGGGACGATTTACAATGAGCAGTTCTTC. It translates to CASSPQGTIYNEQFF.

The chain recombines TRBV19 with TRBJ2-7; D might be TRBD2 (7 bases). The CDR3 runs 14 residues. Looked up from germline, CDR1 is LNHDA and CDR2 is SQIVND (reference sequence). V was cut by 2 bases and J by 1 base, with 9 bases left in between. The DNA of the CDR3 is TGTGCCAGTAGTATACGGGGGGCTTCCTACGAGCAGTACTTC. Encoded protein: CASSIRGASYEQYF.

The CDR3 DNA follows: TGTGCCAGCACCAGGGACAGCGCAACTAATGAAAAACTGTTTTTT. This translates into CASTRDSATNEKLFF. The V call is TRBV11-3, the J call TRBJ1-4; 7 bases agree with TRBD1. The CDR3 extends over 15 amino acids. In germline, CDR1 is SGHNT, CDR2 YENEEA. V lost 7 bases and J lost 0; bases outside the gene matches: 5.

The chain employs TRBV18 and TRBJ2-5, with 10 bases matching TRBD2. Unmatched junction bases numbered 4, after V lost 6 bases and J lost 0 bases. Germline V CDR1 and CDR2: KGHSH, LQKENI. The CDR3 length is 15 residues. The CDR3 region has the DNA TGTGCCAGCTCCCAACTAGCGGGGAACCAAGAGACCCAGTACTTC. Translation gives CASSQLAGNQETQYF.

This chain uses TRBV6-5 with TRBJ2-2; D gene unclear. The germline V gene encodes CDR1 MNHEY and CDR2 SVGAGI. The CDR3 consists of 16 residues. Trimming took 2 bases from V and 2 from J, leaving 12 bases between them. For the CDR3, the DNA is TGTGCCAGCAGTTACACGCCGGGTCACAACACCGGGGAGCTGTTTTTT. Amino acids: CASSYTPGHNTGELFF.

The chain recombines TRBV19 with TRBJ2-7; the match to TRBD2 covers 8 bases. Trimming at V came to 4 bases and at J to 2 bases, leaving 7 bases not matched to a gene. In germline, CDR1 is LNHDA, CDR2 SQIVND (reference sequence). The length of the CDR3 is 15 residues. CDR3 residues: CASSTGGTSTYEQYF. CDR3 nucleotide sequence: TGTGCCAGTAGTACGGGAGGGACGTCTACCTACGAGCAGTACTTC.